Shown below are 20 T cell receptor beta chains from a single sample sequenced in a study of blood T cell repertoires in COVID-19. Here immunoSEQ multiplex PCR was the method, and the copy in TCRdb shows in-frame clones only, minus some. The sample contains around 58,000 clones, roughly 85% of which appear only once. Sequencing was carried out using peripheral blood. The receptor source for this set is a woman aged 60-75 years with COVID-19, enrolled during active disease.

The CDR3 DNA reads TGCAGTGCTAGTGGCCAGTTCTACGAGCAGTACTTC. It specifies CSASGQFYEQYF. The chain has TRBV20-1 and TRBJ2-7; no firm D call. Germline assignment: CDR1 DFQATT and CDR2 SNEGSKA (reference sequence). V dropped 3 bases and J dropped 3 bases, with 9 bases sitting between them. The CDR3 extends over 12 amino acids.

The gene calls are TRBV5-4 and TRBJ2-5; 8 nucleotides agree with TRBD2. Germline lookup yields CDR1 SGHNT and CDR2 YYREEE (reference sequence). V lost 4 bases to trimming and J lost 1 base; unmatched junction nucleotides: 9. The CDR3 totals 16 residues. CDR3 residues: CASSLRKTSGQETQYF. The CDR3 DNA reads TGTGCCAGCAGCCTAAGAAAAACTAGCGGCCAAGAGACCCAGTACTTC.

V is TRBV3-1 (or the pseudogene TRBV3-2) and J is TRBJ2-3; possibly TRBD1 for D (7 bases). The germline V gene encodes CDR1 LGHDT and CDR2 YNNKEL (reference sequence). The CDR3 runs 16 residues. Trimming removed 0 bases from V and 2 bases from J, with 12 bases in between. This CDR3 reads CASSQDQGGLTDTQYF. In nucleotides, the CDR3 is TGTGCCAGCAGCCAAGATCAGGGGGGACTCACAGATACGCAGTATTTT.

Only a few counts were recorded for this clone. V gene TRBV19 combines with J gene TRBJ1-3; D is unclear. Germline lookup yields CDR1 LNHDA and CDR2 SQIVND (reference sequence). CDR3 length: 16 amino acids. The V end lost 4 bases, the J end lost 3 bases, and 16 bases lay between the germline ends. CDR3 sequence reads: CASSNILVLDGNTIYF. The CDR3 DNA reads TGTGCCAGTAGTAATATACTGGTCCTAGATGGAAACACCATATATTTT. The variable domain in full, with the rest retrieved from reference TRBV19 and TRBJ1-3, is DGGITQSPKYLFRKEGQNVTLSCEQNLNHDAMYWYRQDPGQGLRLIYYSQIVNDFQKGDIAEGYSVSREKKESFPLTVTSAQKNPTAFYLCASSNILVLDGNTIYFGEGSWLTVV.

The CDR3 spells CASSPLVDQPQHF. DNA for the CDR3: TGTGCCAGCTCACCACTAGTAGATCAGCCCCAGCATTTT. This sequence joins TRBV18 and TRBJ1-5; D remains unclear. CDR1 and CDR2 from the germline V gene are KGHSH and LQKENI. The V and J ends lost 1 base and 5 bases respectively, with 6 bases between them. The CDR3 spans 13 residues.

J is TRBJ1-2 and V is TRBV5-1; 10 nucleotides align to TRBD1. Germline CDR1 and CDR2: SGHRS and YFSETQ. The CDR3 covers 15 residues. The trim removed 7 bases at V and 3 bases at J, leaving 9 bases unmatched. CDR3 amino acids: CASGTGVKVDYGYTF. The DNA for the CDR3 is TGCGCCAGCGGGACAGGGGTCAAGGTAGACTATGGCTACACCTTC.

The chain links TRBV28 to TRBJ1-5; no definite D call. The CDR3 covers 17 residues. The germline V and J ends were trimmed by 5 bases and 0 bases, with 17 bases remaining between them. Germline loops: CDR1 MDHEN, CDR2 SYDVKM. The CDR3: CASSEHSQVDSNQPQHF. The CDR3 nucleotides are TGTGCCAGCAGTGAACACTCTCAGGTAGATAGCAATCAGCCCCAGCATTTT.

CDR3 residues: CASSVGPADTQYF. The CDR3 DNA follows: TGTGCCAGCAGCGTAGGCCCGGCAGATACGCAGTATTTT. The chain joins TRBV9 to TRBJ2-3; D unclear. V shed 0 bases and J shed 4 bases, with 6 bases lying between them. The germline gives CDR1 SGDLS, CDR2 YYNGEE. The CDR3 extends over 13 amino acids.

This chain joins TRBV6-5 and TRBJ2-7; D may be TRBD1 (6 bases). V lost 5 bases and J 3 bases, leaving 17 bases between the germline ends. Germline CDR1 is MNHEY and CDR2 is SVGAGI. The CDR3 totals 15 residues. The CDR3 bases are TGTGCCAGCAGTCCTCCCGGGACACACATCTACGAGCAGTACTTC. Amino acid sequence: CASSPPGTHIYEQYF.

The chain has TRBV11-1 and TRBJ2-7, with D perhaps TRBD1 (5 bases). The CDR3 totals 16 residues. V was pared by 2 bases and J by 4 bases, with 18 bases between. CDR1 SGHAT and CDR2 FQDESV come from the germline V gene (reference sequence). The CDR3 DNA sequence: TGTGCCAGCAGCTTAAGGCCGAGACAGACCTCATACGAGCAGTACTTC. Its protein product is CASSLRPRQTSYEQYF.

J is TRBJ2-7 and V is TRBV5-4; TRBD1 aligns across 9 bases. This CDR3 has 14 residues. The V gene's germline CDR1 is SGHNT and CDR2 YYREEE (reference sequence). Germline trimming cut 0 bases from V and 12 bases from J; bases unmatched to any gene: 10. This CDR3 is CASSLDGTGFVGYF. The CDR3, as DNA: TGTGCCAGCAGCTTGGATGGGACAGGGTTCGTCGGGTACTTC. The variable domain in full, with the rest retrieved from reference TRBV5-4 and TRBJ2-7, is ETGVTQSPTHLIKTRGQQVTLRCSSQSGHNTVSWYQQALGQGPQFIFQYYREEENGRGNFPPRFSGLQFPNYSSELNVNALELDDSALYLCASSLDGTGFVGYFGPGTRLTVT.

This clone was detected a few times. In DNA, the CDR3 is TGTGCCAGCAGCAGCCTAGGAGTTAATGAGCAGTTCTTC. Its protein product is CASSSLGVNEQFF. The chain has TRBV7-9 and TRBJ2-1; D is uncertain. The CDR3 is 13 residues long. V was trimmed by 5 bases and J by 7 bases, leaving 12 bases between them. Germline values: CDR1 SEHNR, CDR2 FQNEAQ (reference sequence). Combining the CDR3 with reference TRBV7-9 and TRBJ2-1 gives the whole variable domain DTGVSQNPRHKITKRGQNVTFRCDPISEHNRLYWYRQTLGQGPEFLTYFQNEAQLEKSRLLSDRFSAERPKGSFSTLEIQRTEQGDSAMYLCASSSLGVNEQFFGPGTRLTVL.

J is TRBJ2-1 and V is TRBV6-4; 7 bases are a match to TRBD2. This CDR3 is 19 amino acids long. Germline V CDR1 and CDR2: MRHNA, SNTAGT. V was pared by 2 bases and J by 0 bases, with 13 bases of the junction left unmatched. CDR3: CASSDPTEGRGDSYNEQFF. The CDR3 region has the DNA TGTGCCAGCAGTGACCCAACTGAGGGACGGGGGGACTCCTACAATGAGCAGTTCTTC.

The chain recombines TRBV10-2 with TRBJ2-3, with D possibly matching TRBD2 (5 bases). V shed 8 bases and J shed 6 bases, with 18 bases lying between them. In germline, CDR1 is WSHSY, CDR2 SAAADI. The CDR3 length is 14 residues. CDR3 residues: CASLRATHSDTQYF. The CDR3 DNA is TGCGCCAGCCTGAGGGCCACACATTCGGATACGCAGTATTTT.

This clone was counted once. The chain has TRBV6-2 or TRBV6-3 and TRBJ2-7, with TRBD1 identical over 7 bases. The CDR3 totals 16 residues. The V gene end was trimmed by 2 bases and the J gene end by 3 bases; junction bases not matched to a gene: 10. The V gene's germline CDR1 is MNHEY and CDR2 SVGEGT. CDR3 in DNA: TGTGCCAGCAGTTACCGGACAGGTAATAATATCTACGAGCAGTACTTC. This translates into CASSYRTGNNIYEQYF.

The rearrangement joins TRBV28 to TRBJ2-1; the D gene is possibly TRBD2 (5 bases). The V gene's germline CDR1 is MDHEN and CDR2 SYDVKM. The CDR3 totals 16 residues. The V end was cut by 4 bases, the J end by 5 bases, with 18 bases between. The chain's CDR3 is CASSSPPSGEHNEQFF. The CDR3 nucleotides read TGTGCCAGCAGTTCCCCCCCAAGCGGAGAGCACAATGAGCAGTTCTTC.

V gene TRBV10-1 combines with J gene TRBJ2-1, with 7 bases aligning to TRBD2. The CDR3 is 18 amino acids. V dropped 4 bases and J dropped 6; count of bases not matched to a gene: 18. The germline CDR1 and CDR2 sequences are WNHNN and SYGVQD (reference sequence). For the CDR3, the DNA is TGCGCCAGCAGTGGACATACTCGCCGAGCGGGATGGGGCAATGAGCAGTTCTTC. Translating it yields CASSGHTRRAGWGNEQFF.

The count of this clone is one. The V gene is TRBV7-6, the J gene TRBJ2-3, with TRBD1 identical over 9 bases. The CDR3 extends over 15 amino acids. Looked up from germline, CDR1 is SGHVS and CDR2 is FNYEAQ. J gave up 5 bases and V 6 bases, and 9 bases lay outside the gene matches. CDR3 region: CASRTLGQGIDTQYF. The CDR3 nucleotides are TGTGCCAGCAGGACACTCGGACAGGGGATAGATACGCAGTATTTT.

The genes are TRBV18 and TRBJ1-2, with D perhaps TRBD1 (5 bases). V was trimmed by 0 bases and J by 6 bases, leaving 20 bases between them. Germline CDR1 and CDR2: KGHSH and LQKENI. This CDR3 comprises 17 residues. The CDR3 nucleotides are TGTGCCAGCTCACCACCAACCGCCTGGGGCCGGAGGGATGGCTACACCTTC. Translating it yields CASSPPTAWGRRDGYTF. The variable domain in full, with the rest retrieved from reference TRBV18 and TRBJ1-2, is NAGVMQNPRHLVRRRGQEARLRCSPMKGHSHVYWYRQLPEEGLKFMVYLQKENIIDESGMPKERFSAEFPKEGPSILRIQQVVRGDSAAYFCASSPPTAWGRRDGYTFGSGTRLTVV.

The V and J genes are TRBV29-1 and TRBJ2-5; D is undetermined. The CDR3 is made up of 9 amino acids. Trimming cost V 3 bases and J 6 bases, with 2 bases left between them. Looked up from germline, CDR1 is SQVTM and CDR2 is ANQGSEA. CDR3 in DNA: TGCAGCGTTGACAAGACCCAGTACTTC. This translates into CSVDKTQYF. The full variable domain, its missing parts supplied by reference TRBV29-1 and TRBJ2-5, is SAVISQKPSRDICQRGTSLTIQCQVDSQVTMMFWYRQQPGQSLTLIATANQGSEATYESGFVIDKFPISRPNLTFSTLTVSNMSPEDSSIYLCSVDKTQYFGPGTRLLVL.